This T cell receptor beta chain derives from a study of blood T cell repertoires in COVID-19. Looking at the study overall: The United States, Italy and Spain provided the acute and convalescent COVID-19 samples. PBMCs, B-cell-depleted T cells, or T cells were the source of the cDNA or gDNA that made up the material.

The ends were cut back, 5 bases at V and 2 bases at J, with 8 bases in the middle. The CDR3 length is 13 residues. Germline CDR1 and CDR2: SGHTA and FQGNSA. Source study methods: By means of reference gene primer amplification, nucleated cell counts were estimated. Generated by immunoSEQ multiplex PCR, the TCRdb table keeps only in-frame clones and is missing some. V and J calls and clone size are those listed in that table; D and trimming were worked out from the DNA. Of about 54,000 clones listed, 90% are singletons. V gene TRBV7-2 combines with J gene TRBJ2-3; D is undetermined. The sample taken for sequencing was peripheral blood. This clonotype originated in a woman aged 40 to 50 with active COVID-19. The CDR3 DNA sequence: TGTGCCAGCAGCCCTACTCTCACAGATACGCAGTATTTT. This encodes CASSPTLTDTQYF.